Included here is one T cell receptor beta chain sequence, with context. This clonotype has at least ten counts. What antigen it recognizes has not been identified. No base qualities exist here, and no much larger clone lies one base off it. Sequencing was performed on an Illumina NovaSeq 6000. TCRalpha and TCRbeta cDNA libraries were constructed by 5'RACE with constant-segment primers, with sample barcodes and unique molecular identifiers being introduced. RNA was extracted from every sample with Trizol reagent. Library amplification was performed in two PCR steps, and a second sample barcode and Illumina TruSeq adapters were introduced in the second step. Libraries were sequenced on an Illumina NovaSeq with 2 x 150 bp paired-end reads. Turning to the authors' computational methods: The reads were demultiplexed and collapsed into UMI-guided consensus sequences using migec v1.2.7. With mixcr v2.1.11, UMI consensuses were aligned to TRA and TRB V and J templates and assembled into clonotypes. A clonotype was counted as expanded or contracted only when both edgeR and NoisET called the clonotype significant, with the noise models trained on biological replicates. For edgeR calls, the thresholds were a false discovery rate-adjusted p below 0.01 and a log2 fold-change of 1. As an exploratory analysis of dynamics, max-normalized trajectories of the 1000 most abundant clonotypes were examined with PCA combined with hierarchical clustering. Separately sequenced CD4+ and CD8+ repertoires were used to assign a CD4 or CD8 phenotype to each responding clone. The public reads were quality trimmed at Q25 with fastp and then assembled into clones with MiXCR by TCRdb, keeping productive beta chains. A single entry per CDR3 protein holds the most common genes and DNA from its merged rows. These V and J calls rely on TCRdb rather than the paper's analysis. A total of some 120,000 distinct CDR3 sequences appear in this sample, about 5.9% of them only once. The ten largest clones take up 2.2% of the sample.

The sample originates from a study of T-cell memory formation after mild COVID-19 (dated by TCRdb to the early 2020s). Study-level background: TCR sequence clusters from the two donors were largely donor specific. Two young, previously healthy adult volunteers made up the cohort, one male and one female. In a couple of donors, T-cell clones that expanded and contracted after mild COVID-19 were followed by sequencing TCRalpha and TCRbeta repertoires longitudinally.

The paper's findings and limits, for the study overall: Clones contracting from day 15 to 85 had balanced CD4/CD8 phenotypes, while a second wave expanding from day 15 to 37 was biased towards CD4+. Whether the second-wave clones peaking on day 37 were SARS-CoV-2 specific was not confirmed. The detection of some responding clones in pre-infection memory suggests that pre-existing cross-reactive memory T cells joined the SARS-CoV-2 response. The study included only a couple of mild cases, and larger cohorts that include severe cases with pre-infection samples were judged to be necessary. Contracting CD4+ clones turned up mainly in the CM and EM memory subsets, whereas EMRA was where CD8+ clones were enriched.

Ficoll-Paque density gradient centrifugation was used to isolate PBMCs. This receptor was taken from an adult woman who had mild COVID-19 (a few samples of this study predate the infection). The sample titles of this study are shuffled in the database, so cell type and time point are left out; the donor was told from shared clones. The sample consisted of PBMCs or a T cell subset sorted from them (not recorded which).

CDR3 reads: CSATVSLHEQYF. Here is the DNA: TGCAGTGCTACTGTCTCCCTCCACGAGCAGTACTTC. Recombination joined TRBV20-1 with TRBJ2-7, with the D gene call left open. Sequences DFQATT (CDR1) and SNEGSKA (CDR2) are obtained from the germline V gene (reference sequence). From the cysteine up to the phenylalanine, the CDR3 has a length of 12 residues. Here the CDR3 DNA is all that survives: 36 bases in frame from base 1. Trimming takes 4 bases from V and 5 bases from J, and the germline ends sit 12 bases apart.